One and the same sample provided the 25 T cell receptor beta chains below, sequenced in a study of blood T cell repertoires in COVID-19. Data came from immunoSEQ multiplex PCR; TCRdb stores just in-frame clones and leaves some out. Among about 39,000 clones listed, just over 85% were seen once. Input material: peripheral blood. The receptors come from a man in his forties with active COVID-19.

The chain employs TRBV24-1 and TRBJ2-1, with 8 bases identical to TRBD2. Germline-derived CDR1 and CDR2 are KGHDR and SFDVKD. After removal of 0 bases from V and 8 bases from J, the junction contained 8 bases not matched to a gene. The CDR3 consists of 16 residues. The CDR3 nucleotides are TGTGCCACCAGTGATTTGACGAGCGGGAGTAAGCATGAGCAGTTCTTC. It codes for CATSDLTSGSKHEQFF.

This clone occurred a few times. CDR3 sequence reads: CATRGGAEAFF. The CDR3 DNA sequence: TGTGCCACCCGAGGAGGGGCTGAAGCTTTCTTT. The chain links TRBV7-9 to TRBJ1-1; D may be TRBD1 (5 bases). The germline V and J ends were trimmed by 10 bases and 6 bases, with 12 bases remaining between them. CDR3 length: 11 residues. CDR1 is SEHNR, CDR2 FQNEAQ, per germline (reference sequence). Drawing the rest from reference TRBV7-9 and TRBJ1-1, the complete variable domain is DTGVSQNPRHKITKRGQNVTFRCDPISEHNRLYWYRQTLGQGPEFLTYFQNEAQLEKSRLLSDRFSAERPKGSFSTLEIQRTEQGDSAMYLCATRGGAEAFFGQGTRLTVV.

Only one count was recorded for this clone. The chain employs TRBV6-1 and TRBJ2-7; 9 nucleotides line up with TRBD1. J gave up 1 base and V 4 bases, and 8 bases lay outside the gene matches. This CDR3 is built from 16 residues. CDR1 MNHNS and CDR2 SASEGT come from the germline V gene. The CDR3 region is CASSGPGTGISYEQYF. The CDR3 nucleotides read TGTGCCAGCAGTGGCCCCGGGACAGGGATATCCTACGAGCAGTACTTC.

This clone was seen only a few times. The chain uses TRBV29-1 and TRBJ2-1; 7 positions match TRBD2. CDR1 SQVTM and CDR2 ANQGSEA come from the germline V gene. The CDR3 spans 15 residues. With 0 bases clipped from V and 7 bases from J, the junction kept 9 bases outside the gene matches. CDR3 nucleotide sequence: TGCAGCGTTGAAGAGCGAGCGGGATCTTTAAATGAGCAGTTCTTC. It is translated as CSVEERAGSLNEQFF.

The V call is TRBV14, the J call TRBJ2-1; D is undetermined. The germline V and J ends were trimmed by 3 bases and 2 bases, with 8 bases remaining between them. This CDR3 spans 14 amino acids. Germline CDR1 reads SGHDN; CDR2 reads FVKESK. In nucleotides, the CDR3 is TGTGCCAGCAGCCAGACGGGTACCTACAATGAGCAGTTCTTC. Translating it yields CASSQTGTYNEQFF.

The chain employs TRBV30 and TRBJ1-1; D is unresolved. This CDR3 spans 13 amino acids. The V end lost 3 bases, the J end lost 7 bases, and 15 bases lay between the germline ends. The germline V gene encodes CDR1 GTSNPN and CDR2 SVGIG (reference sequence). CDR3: CAWREGGAREAFF. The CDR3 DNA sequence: TGTGCCTGGAGAGAAGGCGGAGCGCGTGAAGCTTTCTTT.

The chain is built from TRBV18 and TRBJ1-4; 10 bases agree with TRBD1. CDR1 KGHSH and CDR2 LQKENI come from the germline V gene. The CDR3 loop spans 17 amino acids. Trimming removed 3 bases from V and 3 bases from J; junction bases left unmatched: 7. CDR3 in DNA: TGTGCCAGCTCACCCGTCGACAGGGGGCCGGCTAATGAAAAACTGTTTTTT. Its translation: CASSPVDRGPANEKLFF.

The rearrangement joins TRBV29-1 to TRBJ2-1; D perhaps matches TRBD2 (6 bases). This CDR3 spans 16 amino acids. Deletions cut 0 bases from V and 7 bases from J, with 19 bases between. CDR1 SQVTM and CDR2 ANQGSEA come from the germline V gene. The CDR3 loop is CSVEDAGRGWGNEQFF. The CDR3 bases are TGCAGCGTTGAAGATGCTGGGCGGGGCTGGGGGAATGAGCAGTTCTTC.

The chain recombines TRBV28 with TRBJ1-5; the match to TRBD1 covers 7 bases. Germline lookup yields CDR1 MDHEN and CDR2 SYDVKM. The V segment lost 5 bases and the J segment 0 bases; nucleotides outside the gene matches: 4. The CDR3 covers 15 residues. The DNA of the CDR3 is TGTGCCAGCAGTCGGACAGGATATAGCAATCAGCCCCAGCATTTT. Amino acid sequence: CASSRTGYSNQPQHF.

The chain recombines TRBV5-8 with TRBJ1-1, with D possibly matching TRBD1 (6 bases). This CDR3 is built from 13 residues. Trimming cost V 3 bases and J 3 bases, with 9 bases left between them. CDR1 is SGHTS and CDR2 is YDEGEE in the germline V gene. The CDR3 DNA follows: TGTGCCAGCAGCTGGACAGCCCACACTGAAGCTTTCTTT. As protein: CASSWTAHTEAFF.

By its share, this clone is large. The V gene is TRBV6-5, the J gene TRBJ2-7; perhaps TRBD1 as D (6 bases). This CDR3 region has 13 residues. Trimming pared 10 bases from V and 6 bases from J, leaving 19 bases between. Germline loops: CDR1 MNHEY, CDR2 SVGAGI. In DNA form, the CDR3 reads TGTGCCACCTACCGACAGGCCTCTGGCGAGCAGTACTTC. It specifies CATYRQASGEQYF.

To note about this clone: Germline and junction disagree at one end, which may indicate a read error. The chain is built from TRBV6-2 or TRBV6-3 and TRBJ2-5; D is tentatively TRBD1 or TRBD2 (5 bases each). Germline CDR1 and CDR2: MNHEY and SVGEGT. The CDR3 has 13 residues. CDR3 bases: TGTGCCAGCAGTGACTCGGGGCTTCGGACCCAGTACTTC. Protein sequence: CASSDSGLRTQYF.

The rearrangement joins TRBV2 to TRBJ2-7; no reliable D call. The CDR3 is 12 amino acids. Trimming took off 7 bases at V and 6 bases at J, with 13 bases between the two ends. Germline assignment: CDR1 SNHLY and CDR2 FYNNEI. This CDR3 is CASNPSPSEQYF. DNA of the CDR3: TGTGCCAGCAACCCCTCTCCTAGCGAGCAGTACTTC.

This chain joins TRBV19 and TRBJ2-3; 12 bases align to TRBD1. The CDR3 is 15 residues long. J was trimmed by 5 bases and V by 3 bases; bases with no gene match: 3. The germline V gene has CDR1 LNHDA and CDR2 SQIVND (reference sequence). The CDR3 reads CASSMGQGAIDTQYF. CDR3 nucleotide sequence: TGTGCCAGTAGTATGGGACAGGGGGCTATAGATACGCAGTATTTT.

The CDR3 DNA sequence: TGTGCCAGCTCACCCCCGGGACAGACCACTGAAGCTTTCTTT. Translating it yields CASSPPGQTTEAFF. The rearrangement uses TRBV18 and TRBJ1-1; 7 bases align to TRBD1. Germline V gives CDR1 KGHSH, CDR2 LQKENI. This CDR3 has 14 amino acids. Trimming at V came to 3 bases and at J to 4 bases, leaving 5 bases not matched to a gene. The whole variable domain, filled in from reference TRBV18 and TRBJ1-1, reads NAGVMQNPRHLVRRRGQEARLRCSPMKGHSHVYWYRQLPEEGLKFMVYLQKENIIDESGMPKERFSAEFPKEGPSILRIQQVVRGDSAAYFCASSPPGQTTEAFFGQGTRLTVV.

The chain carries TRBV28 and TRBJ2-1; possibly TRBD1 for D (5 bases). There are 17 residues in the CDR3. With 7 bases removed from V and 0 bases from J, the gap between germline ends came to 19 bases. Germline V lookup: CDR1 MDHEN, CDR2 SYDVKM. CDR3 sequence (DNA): TGTGCCAGCACCTCAAGGGGCTCTTTGGGCTCCTACAATGAGCAGTTCTTC. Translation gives CASTSRGSLGSYNEQFF. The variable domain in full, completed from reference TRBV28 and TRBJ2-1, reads DVKVTQSSRYLVKRTGEKVFLECVQDMDHENMFWYRQDPGLGLRLIYFSYDVKMKEKGDIPEGYSVSREKKERFSLILESASTNQTSMYLCASTSRGSLGSYNEQFFGPGTRLTVL.

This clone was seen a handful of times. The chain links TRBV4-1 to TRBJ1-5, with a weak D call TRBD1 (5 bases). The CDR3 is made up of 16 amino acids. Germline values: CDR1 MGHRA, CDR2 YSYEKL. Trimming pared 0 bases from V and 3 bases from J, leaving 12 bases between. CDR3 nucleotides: TGCGCCAGCAGCCAAGAGCCAGGGAGGGACAATCAGCCCCAGCATTTT. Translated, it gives CASSQEPGRDNQPQHF.

CDR3 residues: CASSLYRGDGYTF. The CDR3 DNA reads as TGTGCCAGCAGCTTGTACAGGGGGGATGGCTACACCTTC. The gene calls are TRBV7-3 and TRBJ1-2; the match to TRBD1 covers 8 bases. CDR3 length: 13 residues. Germline V gene sequence: CDR1 SGHTA, CDR2 FQGTGA. Losses at the gene ends were 3 bases for V and 6 bases for J; bases not matched to a gene: 3.

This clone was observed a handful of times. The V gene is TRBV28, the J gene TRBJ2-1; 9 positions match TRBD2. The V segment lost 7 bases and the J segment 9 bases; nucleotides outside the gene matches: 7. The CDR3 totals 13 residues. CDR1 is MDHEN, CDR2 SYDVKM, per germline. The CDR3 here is CASKAGGPGEQFF. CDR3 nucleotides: TGTGCCAGCAAGGCGGGAGGGCCAGGTGAGCAGTTCTTC.

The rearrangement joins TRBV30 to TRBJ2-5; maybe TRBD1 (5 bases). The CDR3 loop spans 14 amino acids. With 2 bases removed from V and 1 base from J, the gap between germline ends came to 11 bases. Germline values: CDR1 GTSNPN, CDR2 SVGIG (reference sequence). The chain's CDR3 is CAWSTGAGQETQYF. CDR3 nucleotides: TGTGCCTGGAGTACTGGGGCAGGCCAAGAGACCCAGTACTTC.

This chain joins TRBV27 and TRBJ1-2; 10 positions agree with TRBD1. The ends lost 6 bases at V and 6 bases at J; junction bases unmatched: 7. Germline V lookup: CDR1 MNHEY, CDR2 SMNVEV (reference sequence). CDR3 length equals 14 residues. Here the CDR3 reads CASSRDRGPHGYTF. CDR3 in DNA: TGTGCCAGCAGCCGGGACAGGGGTCCCCATGGCTACACCTTC.

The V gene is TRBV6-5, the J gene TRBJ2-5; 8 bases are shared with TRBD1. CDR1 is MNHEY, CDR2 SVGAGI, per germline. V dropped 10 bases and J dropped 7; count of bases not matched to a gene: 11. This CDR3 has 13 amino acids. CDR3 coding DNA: TGTGCCACCACCCAGGGGGCAGGCGGGACCCAGTACTTC. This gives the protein CATTQGAGGTQYF.

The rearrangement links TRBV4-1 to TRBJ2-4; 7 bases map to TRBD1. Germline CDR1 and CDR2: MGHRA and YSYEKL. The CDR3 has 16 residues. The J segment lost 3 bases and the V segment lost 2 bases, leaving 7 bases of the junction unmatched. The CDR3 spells CASSQPKTGNKNIQYF. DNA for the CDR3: TGCGCCAGCAGCCAACCCAAGACAGGGAACAAAAACATTCAGTACTTC.

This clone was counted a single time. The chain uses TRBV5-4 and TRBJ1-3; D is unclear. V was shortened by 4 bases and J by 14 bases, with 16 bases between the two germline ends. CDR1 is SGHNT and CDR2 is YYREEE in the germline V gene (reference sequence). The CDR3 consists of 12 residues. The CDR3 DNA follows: TGTGCCAGCAGCCTCGACTCTTACCCAGTATATTTT. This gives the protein CASSLDSYPVYF.

The CDR3 DNA is TGTGCTAGTGGTTTGGATGGGACAACCACTGAAGCTTTCTTT. Encoded protein: CASGLDGTTTEAFF. This chain links TRBV12-5 with TRBJ1-1, with D tentatively TRBD1 (6 bases). CDR1 and CDR2 from the germline V gene are LGHNT and FRNRAP. The V end was cut by 1 base, the J end by 4 bases, with 10 bases between. CDR3 length: 14 amino acids.